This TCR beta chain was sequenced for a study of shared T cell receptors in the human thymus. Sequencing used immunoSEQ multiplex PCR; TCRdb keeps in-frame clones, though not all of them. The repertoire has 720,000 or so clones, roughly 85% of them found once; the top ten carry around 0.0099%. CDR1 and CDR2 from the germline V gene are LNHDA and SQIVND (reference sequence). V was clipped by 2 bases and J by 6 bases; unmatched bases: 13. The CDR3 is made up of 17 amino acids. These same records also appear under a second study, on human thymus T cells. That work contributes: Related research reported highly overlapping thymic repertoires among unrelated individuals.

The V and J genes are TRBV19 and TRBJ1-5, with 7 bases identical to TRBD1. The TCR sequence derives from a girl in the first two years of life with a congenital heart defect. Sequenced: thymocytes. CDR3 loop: CASSIIHDRVWPQPQHF. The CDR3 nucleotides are TGTGCCAGTAGTATAATTCATGACAGGGTTTGGCCTCAGCCCCAGCATTTT.